The source of this T cell receptor beta chain is a study of blood T cell repertoires in COVID-19. Background on the study: Some COVID-19 samples were acute and others convalescent; all came from the United States, Italy and Spain. Sample material is recorded as cDNA or gDNA derived from T cells, B-cell-depleted T cells, or PBMCs.

This CDR3 is 14 amino acids long. Germline-derived CDR1 and CDR2 are LGHDT and YNNKEL (reference sequence). V shed 2 bases, J shed 7 bases, and the junction held 5 bases outside the gene matches. Per the authors' pipeline: Estimated nucleated cell counts came from reference gene primer amplification. Clones were sequenced by immunoSEQ multiplex PCR, and TCRdb holds only the in-frame ones, with some missing. V and J calls and clone size come straight from that table; D and trimming were deduced from the DNA. The data hold 100,000 to 120,000 clones, with over 60% observed a single time. This clone was detected only once.

The chain carries TRBV3-1 (or the pseudogene TRBV3-2) and TRBJ1-2, with 9 bases lining up with TRBD1. The source of this sequence is an elderly woman with acute or convalescent COVID-19. Sequenced sample: peripheral blood. CDR3 amino acids: CASSQNTGGSGYTF. The CDR3 DNA is TGTGCCAGCAGCCAAAACACAGGGGGCTCTGGCTACACCTTC.